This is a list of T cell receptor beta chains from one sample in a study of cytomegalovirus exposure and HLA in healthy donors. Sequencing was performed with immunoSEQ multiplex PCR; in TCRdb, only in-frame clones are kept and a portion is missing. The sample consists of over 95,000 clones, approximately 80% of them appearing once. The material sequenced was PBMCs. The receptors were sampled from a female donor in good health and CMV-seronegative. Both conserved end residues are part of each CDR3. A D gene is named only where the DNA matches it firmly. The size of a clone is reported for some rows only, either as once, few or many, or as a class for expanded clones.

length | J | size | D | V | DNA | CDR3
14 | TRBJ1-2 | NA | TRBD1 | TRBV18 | TGTGCCAGCTCACCAGGCAGGGGGTCTTATGGCTACACCTTC | CASSPGRGSYGYTF
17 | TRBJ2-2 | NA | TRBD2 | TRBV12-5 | TGTGCTAGTGGTTTGGTAACCGGGACTAGCGGCCGCGGGGAGCTGTTTTTT | CASGLVTGTSGRGELFF
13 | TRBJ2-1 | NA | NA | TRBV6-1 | TGTGCCAGCAGTCTTACTAGTTCCGCTGAGCAGTTCTTC | CASSLTSSAEQFF
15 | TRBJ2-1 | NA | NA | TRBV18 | TGTGCCAGCTCACCACGGGGCCGCCTTCTCAATGAGCAGTTCTTC | CASSPRGRLLNEQFF
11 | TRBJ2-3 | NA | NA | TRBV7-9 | TGTGCCAGCAGCACTAGCGATACGCAGTATTTT | CASSTSDTQYF
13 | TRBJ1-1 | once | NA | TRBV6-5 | TGTGCCAGCAGTGAAGCGCGGTCGGCTGAAGCTTTCTTT | CASSEARSAEAFF
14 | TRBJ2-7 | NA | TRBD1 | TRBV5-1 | TGCGCCAGCAGCTTGGAAACAGGGGGCTACGAGCAGTACTTC | CASSLETGGYEQYF
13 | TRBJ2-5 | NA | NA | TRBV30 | TGTGCCTGGAGTGTTGGTCAGCAAGAGACCCAGTACTTC | CAWSVGQQETQYF
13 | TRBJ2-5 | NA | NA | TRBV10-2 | TGCGCCAGCAGTAAACAACAACAAGAGACCCAGTACTTC | CASSKQQQETQYF
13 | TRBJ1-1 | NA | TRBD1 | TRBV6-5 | TGTGCCAGCAGTTACTCACGACAGGGAAAAGCTTTCTTT | CASSYSRQGKAFF
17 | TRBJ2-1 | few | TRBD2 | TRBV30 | TGTGCCTGGTTAGGCGGACCCGGGACTACCCAATCTAATGAGCAGTTCTTC | CAWLGGPGTTQSNEQFF
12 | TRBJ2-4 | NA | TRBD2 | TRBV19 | TGTGCCAGTAGTATAGGGGGGGACTATCAGTACTTC | CASSIGGDYQYF
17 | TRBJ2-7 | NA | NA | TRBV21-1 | TGTGCCAGCAGCAAATCCGGGTTCCCGGGACTAGCGGGAGAGGAGTACTTC | CASSKSGFPGLAGEEYF
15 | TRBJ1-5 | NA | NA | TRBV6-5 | TGTGCCAGCAGGGACAGTATCTATTCTAATCAGCCCCAGCATTTT | CASRDSIYSNQPQHF
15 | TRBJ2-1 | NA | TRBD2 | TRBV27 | TGTGCCAGCAGTTTAGGGTTAGCGGGAGTAGGTGAGCAGTTCTTC | CASSLGLAGVGEQFF
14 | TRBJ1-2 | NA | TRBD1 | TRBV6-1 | TGTGCCAGCAGTGAAGCGGGACAGGGCTATGGCTACACCTTC | CASSEAGQGYGYTF
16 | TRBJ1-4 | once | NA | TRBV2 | TGTGCCAGCAAAACAGACAGGTTCCGCCATAATGAAAAACTGTTTTTT | CASKTDRFRHNEKLFF
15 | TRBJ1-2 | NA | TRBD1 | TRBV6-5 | TGTGCCAGCAGTATCACGCCCGACAGGGGGCTTATCTACACCTTC | CASSITPDRGLIYTF
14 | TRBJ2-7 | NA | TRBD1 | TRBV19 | TGTGCCAGTAGTGAGGACAGGGAGGCCTACGAGCAGTACTTC | CASSEDREAYEQYF
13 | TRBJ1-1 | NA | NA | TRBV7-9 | TGTGCCAGCAGCTTAGAAGGGGCTGGTGAAGCTTTCTTT | CASSLEGAGEAFF
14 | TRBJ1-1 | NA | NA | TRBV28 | TGTGCCAGCAGTTCAGGGGCAGCTAGGACTGAAGCTTTCTTT | CASSSGAARTEAFF
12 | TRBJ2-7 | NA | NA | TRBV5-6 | TGTGCCAGCAACTTACAGGGTTACGAGCAGTACTTC | CASNLQGYEQYF
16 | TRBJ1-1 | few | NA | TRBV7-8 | TGTGCCAGCAGCTCAGCCGCAGGGATCGTGTACACTGAAGCTTTCTTT | CASSSAAGIVYTEAFF
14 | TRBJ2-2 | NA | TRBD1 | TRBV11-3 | TGTGCCAGCAGCTTAGGACAGGGGGCGGGGGAGCTGTTTTTT | CASSLGQGAGELFF
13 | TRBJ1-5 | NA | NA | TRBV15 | TGTGCCACCAGCAGAGATGAGAGTCAGCCCCAGCATTTT | CATSRDESQPQHF
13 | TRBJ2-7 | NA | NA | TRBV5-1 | TGCGCCAGCAGCCTGGACGGAGCCTACGAGCAGTACTTC | CASSLDGAYEQYF
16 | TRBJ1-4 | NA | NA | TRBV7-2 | TGTGCCAGCAGCTTAGAGGGCAGGGTTTTAAATGAAAAACTGTTTTTT | CASSLEGRVLNEKLFF
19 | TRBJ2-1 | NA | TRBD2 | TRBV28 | TGTGCCAGCAGTTCCGGGGGACTAGCGGGAGGAACCTCCTACAATGAGCAGTTCTTC | CASSSGGLAGGTSYNEQFF
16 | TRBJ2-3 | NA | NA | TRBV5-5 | TGTGCCAGCAGCTACCGACAGTTCCTTAGCACAGATACGCAGTATTTT | CASSYRQFLSTDTQYF
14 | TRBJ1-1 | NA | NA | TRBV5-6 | TGTGCCAGCAGCTTGGTGGGGGGGGGCACTGAAGCTTTCTTT | CASSLVGGGTEAFF
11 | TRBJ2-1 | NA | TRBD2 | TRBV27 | TGTGCCAGCAGTTACGGGGGGGAGCAGTTCTTC | CASSYGGEQFF
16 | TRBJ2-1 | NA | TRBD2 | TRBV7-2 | TGTGCCAGCAGCTACCCGGGACTAGCGGTCCCCAATGAGCAGTTCTTC | CASSYPGLAVPNEQFF
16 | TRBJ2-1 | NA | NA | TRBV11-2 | TGTGCCAGCAGCTTCACTTTCGGGAGAGATTACAATGAGCAGTTCTTC | CASSFTFGRDYNEQFF
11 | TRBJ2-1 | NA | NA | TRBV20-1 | TGCAGTGCTAGATCGGACAATGAGCAGTTCTTC | CSARSDNEQFF
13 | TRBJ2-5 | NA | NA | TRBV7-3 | TGTGCCAGCAGCTTAATCAGTCAAGAGACCCAGTACTTC | CASSLISQETQYF
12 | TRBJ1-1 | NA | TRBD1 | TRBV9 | TGTGCCAGCAGCCAGGGGGGCACTGAAGCTTTCTTT | CASSQGGTEAFF
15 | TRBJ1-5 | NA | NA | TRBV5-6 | TGTGCCAGCAGCTCGACCGACAGAGACAATCAGCCCCAGCATTTT | CASSSTDRDNQPQHF
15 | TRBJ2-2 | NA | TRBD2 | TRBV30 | TGTGCCTGGAGGTGGAGCGGGGCCCCCCCCGGGGAGCTGTTTTTT | CAWRWSGAPPGELFF
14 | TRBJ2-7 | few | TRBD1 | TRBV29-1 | TGCAGCGTTGATGGGGACAGGGGCCTACGAGGGCAGTACTTC | CSVDGDRGLRGQYF
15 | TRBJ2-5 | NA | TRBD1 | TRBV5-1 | TGCGCCAGCAGCTTGGTTCCAGGGGGCCAAGAGACCCAGTACTTC | CASSLVPGGQETQYF
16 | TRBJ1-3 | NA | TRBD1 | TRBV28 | TGTGCCAGCAGCTCGGGACAGGGGGCTACTGGAAACACCATATATTTT | CASSSGQGATGNTIYF
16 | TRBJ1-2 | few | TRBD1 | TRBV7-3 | TGTGCCAGCAGCCAAACTCCGGGACAGCGGATCTTGGGCTACACCTTC | CASSQTPGQRILGYTF
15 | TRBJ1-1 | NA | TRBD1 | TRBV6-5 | TGTGCCAGCAGAAGCCCCCCAGGGGGCTTGACTGAAGCTTTCTTT | CASRSPPGGLTEAFF
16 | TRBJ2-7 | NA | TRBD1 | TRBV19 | TGTGCCAGTAGTATAGATGGGACAGGGGCCACCTACGAGCAGTACTTC | CASSIDGTGATYEQYF
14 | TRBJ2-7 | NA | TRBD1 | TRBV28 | TGTGCCAGCAGTGCCACCAGGGGGCCCTACGAGCAGTACTTC | CASSATRGPYEQYF
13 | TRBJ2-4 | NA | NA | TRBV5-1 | TGCGCCAGCAGCTTGAGTCAGGGAAACATTCAGTACTTC | CASSLSQGNIQYF
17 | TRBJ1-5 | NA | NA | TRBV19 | TGTGCCAGTACCTCAGTATGGGTCAGGGATAGCAATCAGCCCCAGCATTTT | CASTSVWVRDSNQPQHF
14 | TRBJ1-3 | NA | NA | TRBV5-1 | TGCGCCAGTAGGGGCCGCTCCTCTGGAAACACCATATATTTT | CASRGRSSGNTIYF
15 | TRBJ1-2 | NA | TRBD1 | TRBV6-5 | TGTGCCAGCAGCGTCGGGCAGGGGGCCCTCTATGGCTACACCTTC | CASSVGQGALYGYTF
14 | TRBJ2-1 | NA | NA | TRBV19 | TGTGCCAGCATGAGGTCACAGGGCTACAATGAGCAGTTCTTC | CASMRSQGYNEQFF